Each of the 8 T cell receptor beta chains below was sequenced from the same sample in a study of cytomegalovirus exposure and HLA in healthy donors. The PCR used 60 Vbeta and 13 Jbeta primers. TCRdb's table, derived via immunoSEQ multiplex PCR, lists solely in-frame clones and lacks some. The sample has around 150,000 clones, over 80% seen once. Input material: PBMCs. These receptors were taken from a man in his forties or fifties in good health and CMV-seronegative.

CDR3 in DNA: TGCGCCAGCAGCCAAGGACAGGCGCTCTACGAGCAGTACTTC. The encoded protein is CASSQGQALYEQYF. This sequence joins TRBV4-3 and TRBJ2-7, with a possible D match to TRBD1 (6 bases). The germline V and J ends were trimmed by 1 base and 3 bases, with 10 bases remaining between them. CDR1 and CDR2 from the germline V gene are LGHNA and YSLEER. The CDR3 contains 14 residues.

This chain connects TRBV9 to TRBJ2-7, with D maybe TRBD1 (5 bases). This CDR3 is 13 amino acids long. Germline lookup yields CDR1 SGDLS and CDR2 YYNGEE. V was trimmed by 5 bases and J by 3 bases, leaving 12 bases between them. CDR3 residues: CASSYGANYEQYF. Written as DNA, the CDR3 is TGTGCCAGCAGTTATGGGGCCAACTACGAGCAGTACTTC.

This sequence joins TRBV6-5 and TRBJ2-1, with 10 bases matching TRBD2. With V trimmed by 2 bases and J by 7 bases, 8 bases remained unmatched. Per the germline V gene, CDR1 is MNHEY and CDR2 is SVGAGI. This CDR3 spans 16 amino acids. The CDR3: CASSYDSGGSLNEQFF. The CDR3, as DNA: TGTGCCAGCAGTTACGATAGCGGGGGGTCTTTGAATGAGCAGTTCTTC.

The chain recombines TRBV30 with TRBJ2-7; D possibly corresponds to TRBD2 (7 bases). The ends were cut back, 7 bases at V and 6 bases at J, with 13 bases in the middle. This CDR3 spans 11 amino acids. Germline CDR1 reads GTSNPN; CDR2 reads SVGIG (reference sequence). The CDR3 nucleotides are TGTGCCTCGAGGGGGGGTGGCGAGCAGTACTTC. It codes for CASRGGGEQYF.

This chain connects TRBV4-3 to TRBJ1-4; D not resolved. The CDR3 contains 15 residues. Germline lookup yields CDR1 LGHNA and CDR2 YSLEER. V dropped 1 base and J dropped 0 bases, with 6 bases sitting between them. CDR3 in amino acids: CASSQGVATNEKLFF. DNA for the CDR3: TGCGCCAGCAGCCAAGGAGTTGCAACTAATGAAAAACTGTTTTTT.

DNA of the CDR3: TGTGCCAGCCTAGGACAGGGAATGAGAGAGCAGTACTTC. It codes for CASLGQGMREQYF. The V and J genes are TRBV2 and TRBJ2-7; 8 nucleotides agree with TRBD1. Per the germline V gene, CDR1 is SNHLY and CDR2 is FYNNEI. This CDR3 has 13 residues. J was trimmed by 7 bases and V by 8 bases; bases with no gene match: 10.

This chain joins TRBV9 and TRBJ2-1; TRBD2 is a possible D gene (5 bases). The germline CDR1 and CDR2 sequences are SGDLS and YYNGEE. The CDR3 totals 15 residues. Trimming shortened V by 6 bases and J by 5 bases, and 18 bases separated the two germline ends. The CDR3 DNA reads TGTGCCAGCACCAAAACGGGGAATTGGGACAATGAGCAGTTCTTC. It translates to CASTKTGNWDNEQFF. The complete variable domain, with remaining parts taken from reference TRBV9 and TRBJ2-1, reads DSGVTQTPKHLITATGQRVTLRCSPRSGDLSVYWYQQSLDQGLQFLIQYYNGEERAKGNILERFSAQQFPDLHSELNLSSLELGDSALYFCASTKTGNWDNEQFFGPGTRLTVL.

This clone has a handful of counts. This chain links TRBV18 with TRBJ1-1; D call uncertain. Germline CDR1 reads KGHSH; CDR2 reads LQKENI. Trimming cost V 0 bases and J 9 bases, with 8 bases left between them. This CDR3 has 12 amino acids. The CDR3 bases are TGTGCCAGCTCACCACCCCGAGATCAAGCTTTCTTT. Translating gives CASSPPRDQAFF.